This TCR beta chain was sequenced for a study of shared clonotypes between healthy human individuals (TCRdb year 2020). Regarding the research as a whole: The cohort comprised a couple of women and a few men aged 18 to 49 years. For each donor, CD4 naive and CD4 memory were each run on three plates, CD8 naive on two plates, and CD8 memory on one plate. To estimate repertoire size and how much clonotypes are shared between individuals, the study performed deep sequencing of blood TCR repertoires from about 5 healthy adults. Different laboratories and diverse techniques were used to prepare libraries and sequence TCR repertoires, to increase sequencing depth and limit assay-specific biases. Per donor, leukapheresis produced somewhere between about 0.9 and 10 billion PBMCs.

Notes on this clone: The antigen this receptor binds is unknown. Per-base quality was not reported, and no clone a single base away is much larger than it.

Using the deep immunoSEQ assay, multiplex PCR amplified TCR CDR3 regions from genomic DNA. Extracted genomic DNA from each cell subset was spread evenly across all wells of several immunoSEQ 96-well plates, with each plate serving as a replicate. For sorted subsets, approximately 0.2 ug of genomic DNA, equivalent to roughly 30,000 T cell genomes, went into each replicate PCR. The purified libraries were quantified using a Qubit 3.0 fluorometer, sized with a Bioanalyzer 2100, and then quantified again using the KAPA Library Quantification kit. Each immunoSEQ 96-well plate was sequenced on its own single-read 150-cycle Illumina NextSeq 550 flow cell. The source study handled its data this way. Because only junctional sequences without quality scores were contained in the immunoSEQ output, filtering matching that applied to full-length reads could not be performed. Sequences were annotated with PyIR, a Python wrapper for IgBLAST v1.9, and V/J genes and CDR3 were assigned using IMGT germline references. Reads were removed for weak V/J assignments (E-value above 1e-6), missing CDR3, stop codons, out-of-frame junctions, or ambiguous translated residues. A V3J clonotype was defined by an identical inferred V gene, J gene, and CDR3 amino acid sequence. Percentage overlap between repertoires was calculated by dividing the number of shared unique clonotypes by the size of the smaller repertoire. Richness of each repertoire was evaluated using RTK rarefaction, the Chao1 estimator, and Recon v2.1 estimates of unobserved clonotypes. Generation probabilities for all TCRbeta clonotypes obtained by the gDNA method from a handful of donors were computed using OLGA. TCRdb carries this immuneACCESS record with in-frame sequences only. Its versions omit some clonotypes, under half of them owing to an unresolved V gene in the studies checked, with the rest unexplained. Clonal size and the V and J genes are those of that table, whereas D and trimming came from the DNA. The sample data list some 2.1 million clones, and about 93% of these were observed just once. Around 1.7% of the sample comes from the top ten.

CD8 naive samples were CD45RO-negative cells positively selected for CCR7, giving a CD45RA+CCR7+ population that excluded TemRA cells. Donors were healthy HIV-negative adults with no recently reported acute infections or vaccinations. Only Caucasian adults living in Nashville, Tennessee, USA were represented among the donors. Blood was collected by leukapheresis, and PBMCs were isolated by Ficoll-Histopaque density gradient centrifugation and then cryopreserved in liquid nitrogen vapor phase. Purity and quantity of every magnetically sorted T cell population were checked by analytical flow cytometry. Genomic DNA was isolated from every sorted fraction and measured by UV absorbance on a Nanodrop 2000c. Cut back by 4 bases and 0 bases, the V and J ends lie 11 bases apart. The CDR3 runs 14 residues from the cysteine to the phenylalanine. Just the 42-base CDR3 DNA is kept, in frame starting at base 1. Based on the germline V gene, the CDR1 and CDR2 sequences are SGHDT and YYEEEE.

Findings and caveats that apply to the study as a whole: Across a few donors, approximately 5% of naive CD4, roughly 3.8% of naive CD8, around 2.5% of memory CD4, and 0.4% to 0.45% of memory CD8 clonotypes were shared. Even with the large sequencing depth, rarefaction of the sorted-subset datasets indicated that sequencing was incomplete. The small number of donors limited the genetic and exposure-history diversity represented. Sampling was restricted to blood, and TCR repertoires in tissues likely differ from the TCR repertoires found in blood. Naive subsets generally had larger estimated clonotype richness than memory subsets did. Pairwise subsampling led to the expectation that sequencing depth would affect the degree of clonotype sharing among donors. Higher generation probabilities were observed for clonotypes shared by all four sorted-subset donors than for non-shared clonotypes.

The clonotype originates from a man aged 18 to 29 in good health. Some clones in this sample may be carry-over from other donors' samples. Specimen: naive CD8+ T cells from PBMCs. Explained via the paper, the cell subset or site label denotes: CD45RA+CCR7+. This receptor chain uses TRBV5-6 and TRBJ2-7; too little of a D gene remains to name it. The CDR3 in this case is CASSIGSSSYEQYF. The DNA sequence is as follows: TGTGCCAGCAGCATAGGATCTAGCTCCTACGAGCAGTACTTC.